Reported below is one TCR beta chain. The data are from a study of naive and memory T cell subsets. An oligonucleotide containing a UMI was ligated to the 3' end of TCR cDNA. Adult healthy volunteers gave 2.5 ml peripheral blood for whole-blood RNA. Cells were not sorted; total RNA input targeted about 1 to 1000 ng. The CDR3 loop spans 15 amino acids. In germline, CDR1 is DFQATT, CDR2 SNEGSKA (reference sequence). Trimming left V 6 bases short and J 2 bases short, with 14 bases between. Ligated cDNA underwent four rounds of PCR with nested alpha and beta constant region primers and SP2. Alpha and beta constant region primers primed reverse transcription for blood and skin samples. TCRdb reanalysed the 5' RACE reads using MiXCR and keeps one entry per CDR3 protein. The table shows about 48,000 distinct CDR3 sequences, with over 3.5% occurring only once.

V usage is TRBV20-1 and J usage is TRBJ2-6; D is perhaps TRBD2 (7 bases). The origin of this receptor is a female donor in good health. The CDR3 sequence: CSAKGGKAGANVLTF. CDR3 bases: TGCAGTGCGAAGGGGGGGAAGGCTGGGGCCAACGTCCTGACTTTC.